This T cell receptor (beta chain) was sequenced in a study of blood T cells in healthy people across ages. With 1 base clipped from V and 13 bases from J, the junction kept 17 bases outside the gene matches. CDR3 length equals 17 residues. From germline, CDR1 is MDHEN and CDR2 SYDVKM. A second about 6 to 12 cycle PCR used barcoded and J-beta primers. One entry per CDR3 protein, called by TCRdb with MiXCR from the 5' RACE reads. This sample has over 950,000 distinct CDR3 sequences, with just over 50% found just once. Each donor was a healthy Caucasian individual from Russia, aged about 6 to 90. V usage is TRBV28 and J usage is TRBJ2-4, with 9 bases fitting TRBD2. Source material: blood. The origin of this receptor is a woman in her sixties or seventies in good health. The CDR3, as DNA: TGTGCCAGCAGTTTATTTGGCCTTAGCGGGAGCTTTTATGAGCAGTACTTC. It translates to CASSLFGLSGSFYEQYF.